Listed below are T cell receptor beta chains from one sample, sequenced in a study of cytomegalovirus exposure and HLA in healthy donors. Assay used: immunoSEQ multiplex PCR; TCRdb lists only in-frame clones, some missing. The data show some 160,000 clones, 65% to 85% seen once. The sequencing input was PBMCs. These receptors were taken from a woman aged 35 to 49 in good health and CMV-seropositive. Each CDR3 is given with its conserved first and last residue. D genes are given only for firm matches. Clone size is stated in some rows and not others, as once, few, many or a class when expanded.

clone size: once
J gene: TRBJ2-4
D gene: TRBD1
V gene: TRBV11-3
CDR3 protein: CASSNTGGAGENIQYF
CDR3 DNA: TGTGCCAGCAGCAATACAGGGGGCGCAGGAGAAAACATTCAGTACTTC

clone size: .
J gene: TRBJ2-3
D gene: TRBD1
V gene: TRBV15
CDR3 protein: CATEDRGGTDTQYF
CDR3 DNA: TGTGCCACCGAAGACAGGGGGGGCACAGATACGCAGTATTTT

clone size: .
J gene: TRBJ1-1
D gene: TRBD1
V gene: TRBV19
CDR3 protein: CATSTGATEAFF
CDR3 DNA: TGTGCCACGTCCACAGGGGCCACTGAAGCTTTCTTT

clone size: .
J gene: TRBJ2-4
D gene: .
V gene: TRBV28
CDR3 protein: CASSSQGLRENIQYF
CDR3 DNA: TGTGCCAGCAGTTCCCAGGGGCTACGGGAAAACATTCAGTACTTC

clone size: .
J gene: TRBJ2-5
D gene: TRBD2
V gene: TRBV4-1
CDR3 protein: CASSSNPSGGALETQYF
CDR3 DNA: TGCGCCAGCAGCTCTAACCCTAGCGGGGGGGCCTTAGAGACCCAGTACTTC

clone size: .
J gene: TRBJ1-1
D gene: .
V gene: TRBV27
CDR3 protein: CASSTTGLNTEAFF
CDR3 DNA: TGTGCCAGCAGTACGACAGGATTGAACACTGAAGCTTTCTTT

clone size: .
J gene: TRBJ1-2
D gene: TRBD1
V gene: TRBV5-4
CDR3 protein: CASRSTPGQGAKMGYGYTF
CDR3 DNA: TGTGCCAGCAGATCCACTCCGGGACAGGGGGCTAAAATGGGGTATGGCTACACCTTC

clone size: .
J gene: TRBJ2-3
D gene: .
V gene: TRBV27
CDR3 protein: CASSLGYREKGTDTQYF
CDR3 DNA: TGTGCCAGCAGTCTTGGCTACAGGGAGAAGGGTACAGATACGCAGTATTTT

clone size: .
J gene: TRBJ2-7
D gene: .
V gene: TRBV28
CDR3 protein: CASSLTYGQYF
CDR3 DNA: TGTGCCAGCAGTTTAACCTACGGGCAGTACTTC

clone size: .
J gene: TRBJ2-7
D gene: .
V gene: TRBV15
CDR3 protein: CATSRARWGAYEQYF
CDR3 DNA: TGTGCCACCAGCAGAGCCCGGTGGGGGGCCTACGAGCAGTACTTC

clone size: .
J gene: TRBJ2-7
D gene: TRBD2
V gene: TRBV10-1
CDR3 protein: CASSGQLAGEQYF
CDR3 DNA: TGCGCCAGCAGTGGGCAACTAGCGGGGGAGCAGTACTTC

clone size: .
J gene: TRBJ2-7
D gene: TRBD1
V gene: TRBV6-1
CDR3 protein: CASSTGVLSYEQYF
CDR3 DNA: TGTGCCAGCTCAACAGGGGTGCTTTCCTACGAGCAGTACTTC

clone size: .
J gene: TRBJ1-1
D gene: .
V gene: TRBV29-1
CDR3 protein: CSVDLWQNTEAFF
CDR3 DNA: TGCAGCGTTGATCTTTGGCAGAACACTGAAGCTTTCTTT

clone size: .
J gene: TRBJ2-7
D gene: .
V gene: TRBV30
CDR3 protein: CAWSVRSSYEQYF
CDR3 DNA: TGTGCCTGGAGTGTACGGAGCTCCTACGAGCAGTACTTC

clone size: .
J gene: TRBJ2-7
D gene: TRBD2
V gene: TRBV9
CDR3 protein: CASSVAAGNSYEQYF
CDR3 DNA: TGTGCCAGCAGCGTAGCAGCGGGAAACTCCTACGAGCAGTACTTC

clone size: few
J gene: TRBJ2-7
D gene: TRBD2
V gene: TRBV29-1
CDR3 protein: CSVVNSGSPHEQYF
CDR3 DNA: TGCAGCGTTGTTAATAGCGGGAGCCCCCACGAGCAGTACTTC

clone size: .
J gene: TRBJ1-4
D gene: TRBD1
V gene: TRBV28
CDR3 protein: CASRDRGATNEKLFF
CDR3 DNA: TGTGCCAGCAGGGACAGGGGGGCAACTAATGAAAAACTGTTTTTT

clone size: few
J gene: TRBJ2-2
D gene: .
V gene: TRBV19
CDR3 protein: CASSHVSFRGNTGELFF
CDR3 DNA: TGTGCCAGTAGTCATGTTTCGTTTAGGGGAAACACCGGGGAGCTGTTTTTT

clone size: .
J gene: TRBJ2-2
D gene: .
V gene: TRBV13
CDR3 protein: CASRGGTGELFF
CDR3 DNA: TGTGCCAGCCGCGGAGGGACCGGGGAGCTGTTTTTT

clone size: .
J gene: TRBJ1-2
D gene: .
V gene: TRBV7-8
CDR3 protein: CASSSGRSAYGYTF
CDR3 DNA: TGTGCCAGCAGTTCAGGAAGATCGGCCTATGGCTACACCTTC

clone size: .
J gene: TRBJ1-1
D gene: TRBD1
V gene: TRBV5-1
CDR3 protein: CASSLGQGAGAFF
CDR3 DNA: TGCGCCAGCAGCTTGGGACAGGGGGCAGGGGCTTTCTTT

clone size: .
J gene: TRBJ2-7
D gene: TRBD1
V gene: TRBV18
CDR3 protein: CASSSDRALGYEQYF
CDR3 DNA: TGTGCCAGCTCATCGGACAGGGCGCTTGGCTACGAGCAGTACTTC

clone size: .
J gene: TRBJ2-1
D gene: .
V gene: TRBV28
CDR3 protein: CASSLLENEQFF
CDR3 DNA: TGTGCCAGCAGTTTACTGGAGAACGAGCAGTTCTTC

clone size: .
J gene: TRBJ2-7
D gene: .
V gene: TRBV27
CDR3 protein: CASSFPGRHEQYF
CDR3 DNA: TGTGCCAGCAGTTTTCCTGGGCGACACGAGCAGTACTTC

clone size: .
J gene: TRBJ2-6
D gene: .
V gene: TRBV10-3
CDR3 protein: CAISRAGANVLTF
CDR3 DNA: TGTGCCATTTCCAGGGCTGGGGCCAACGTCCTGACTTTC

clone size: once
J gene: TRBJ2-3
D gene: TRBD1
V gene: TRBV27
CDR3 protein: CASSLQGARTDTQYF
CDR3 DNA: TGTGCCAGCAGTTTACAGGGGGCGAGAACAGATACGCAGTATTTT

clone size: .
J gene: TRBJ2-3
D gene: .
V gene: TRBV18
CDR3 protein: CASSYTDTQYF
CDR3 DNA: TGTGCCAGCTCCTACACAGATACGCAGTATTTT

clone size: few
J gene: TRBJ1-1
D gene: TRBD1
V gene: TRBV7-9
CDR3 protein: CASSLTGEKNTEAFF
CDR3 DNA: TGTGCCAGCAGCTTGACAGGGGAGAAGAACACTGAAGCTTTCTTT

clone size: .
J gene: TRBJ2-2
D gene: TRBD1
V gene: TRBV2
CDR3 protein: CASRGQGETGELFF
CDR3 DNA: TGTGCCAGCAGGGGACAGGGTGAGACCGGGGAGCTGTTTTTT

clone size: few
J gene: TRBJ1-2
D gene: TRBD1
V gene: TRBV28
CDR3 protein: CASSPDRGHGYTF
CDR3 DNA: TGTGCCAGCAGTCCGGACAGGGGCCATGGCTACACCTTC

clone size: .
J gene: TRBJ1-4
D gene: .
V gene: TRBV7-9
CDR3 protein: CASSLVDSKGEKLFF
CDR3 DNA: TGTGCCAGCAGCTTAGTTGACAGTAAGGGCGAAAAACTGTTTTTT

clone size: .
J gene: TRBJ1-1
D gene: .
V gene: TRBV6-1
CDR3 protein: CASSERQNTEAFF
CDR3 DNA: TGTGCCAGCAGTGAGAGGCAGAACACTGAAGCTTTCTTT

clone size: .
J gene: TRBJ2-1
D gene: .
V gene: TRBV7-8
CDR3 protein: CASSLTRGNEQFF
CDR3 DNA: TGTGCCAGCAGCTTAACCAGGGGAAATGAGCAGTTCTTC

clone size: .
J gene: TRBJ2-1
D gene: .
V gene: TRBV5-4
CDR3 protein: CASSLIGDFEQFF
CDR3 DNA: TGTGCCAGCAGCTTGATTGGTGACTTTGAGCAGTTCTTC

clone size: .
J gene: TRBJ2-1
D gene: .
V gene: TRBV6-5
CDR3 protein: CASSYGGLEKAKQFF
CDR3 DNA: TGTGCCAGCAGTTACGGTGGATTGGAGAAGGCGAAGCAGTTCTTC

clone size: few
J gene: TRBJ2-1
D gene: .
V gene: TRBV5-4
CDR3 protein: CASSLKTRRGAYNEQFF
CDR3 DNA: TGTGCCAGCAGCTTGAAGACGAGAAGGGGCGCCTACAATGAGCAGTTCTTC

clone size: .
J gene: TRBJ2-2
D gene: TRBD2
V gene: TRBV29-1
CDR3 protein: CSVETGAGGPGGELFF
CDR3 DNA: TGCAGCGTTGAGACGGGGGCGGGAGGGCCAGGAGGGGAGCTGTTTTTT

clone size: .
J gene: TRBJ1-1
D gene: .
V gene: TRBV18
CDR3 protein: CASSPGRAAEAFF
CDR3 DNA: TGTGCCAGCTCACCAGGGCGGGCAGCGGAAGCTTTCTTT

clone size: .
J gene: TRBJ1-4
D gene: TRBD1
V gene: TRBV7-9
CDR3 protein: CASSSSGTGGKEKLFF
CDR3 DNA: TGTGCCAGCAGCTCATCCGGGACAGGGGGCAAAGAAAAACTGTTTTTT

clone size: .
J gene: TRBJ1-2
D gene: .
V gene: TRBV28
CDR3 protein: CASSPWRDRYGYTF
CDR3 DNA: TGTGCCAGCAGCCCATGGAGGGATCGCTATGGCTACACCTTC

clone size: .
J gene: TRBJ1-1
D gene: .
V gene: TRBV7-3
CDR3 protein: CASSLDRNTEAFF
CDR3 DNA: TGTGCCAGCAGCCTAGACAGGAACACTGAAGCTTTCTTT

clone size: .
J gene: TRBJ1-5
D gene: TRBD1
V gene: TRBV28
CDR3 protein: CASSFRDRSYQPQHF
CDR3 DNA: TGTGCCAGCAGTTTCCGGGACAGGTCCTATCAGCCCCAGCATTTT

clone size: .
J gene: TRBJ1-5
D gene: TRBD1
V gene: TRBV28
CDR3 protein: CASSPGTGNQPQHF
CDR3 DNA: TGTGCCAGCAGTCCCGGGACAGGCAATCAGCCCCAGCATTTT

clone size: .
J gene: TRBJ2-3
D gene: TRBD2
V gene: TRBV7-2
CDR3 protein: CASSREGLAGGTAQYF
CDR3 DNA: TGTGCCAGCAGCCGCGAGGGACTAGCGGGAGGTACGGCGCAGTATTTT

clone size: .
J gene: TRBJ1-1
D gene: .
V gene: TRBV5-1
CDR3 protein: CASSLTGNTEAFF
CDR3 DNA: TGCGCCAGCAGCTTGACAGGGAACACTGAAGCTTTCTTT

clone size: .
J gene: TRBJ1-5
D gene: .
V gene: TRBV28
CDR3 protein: CASSLYRVRNQPQHF
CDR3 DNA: TGTGCCAGCAGCTTATACAGGGTACGCAATCAGCCCCAGCATTTT

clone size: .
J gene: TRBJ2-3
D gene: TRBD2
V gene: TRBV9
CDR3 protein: CASSPSSGGTSGPSTDTQYF
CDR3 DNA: TGTGCCAGCAGCCCTAGTAGTGGTGGGACTAGCGGTCCTAGCACAGATACGCAGTATTTT

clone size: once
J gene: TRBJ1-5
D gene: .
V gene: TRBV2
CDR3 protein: CASSPGIAQPQHF
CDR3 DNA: TGTGCCAGCAGTCCAGGGATAGCTCAGCCCCAGCATTTT

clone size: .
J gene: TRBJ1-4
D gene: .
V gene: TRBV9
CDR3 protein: CASSVGVPGSRKLFF
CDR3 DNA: TGTGCCAGCAGCGTAGGGGTCCCGGGATCCCGAAAACTGTTTTTT

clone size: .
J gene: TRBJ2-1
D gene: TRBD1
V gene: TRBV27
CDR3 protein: CASSDLTGGKNEQFF
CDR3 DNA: TGTGCCAGCAGTGACTTGACAGGGGGGAAAAATGAGCAGTTCTTC

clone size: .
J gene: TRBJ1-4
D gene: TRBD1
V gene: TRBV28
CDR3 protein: CASWPGQPYEKLFF
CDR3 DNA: TGTGCCAGTTGGCCGGGACAGCCGTATGAAAAACTGTTTTTT

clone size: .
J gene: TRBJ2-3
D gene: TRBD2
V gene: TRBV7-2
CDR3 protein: CASSSGLAGGADTQYF
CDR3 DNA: TGTGCCAGCAGCTCCGGACTAGCGGGAGGGGCAGATACGCAGTATTTT

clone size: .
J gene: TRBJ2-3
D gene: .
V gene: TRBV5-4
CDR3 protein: CASSLSSTDTQYF
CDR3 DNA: TGTGCCAGCAGCTTATCTAGCACAGATACGCAGTATTTT

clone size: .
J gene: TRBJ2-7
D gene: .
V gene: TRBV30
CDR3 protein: CAWSAARVAEQYF
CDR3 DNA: TGTGCCTGGAGTGCAGCAAGGGTAGCGGAGCAGTACTTC

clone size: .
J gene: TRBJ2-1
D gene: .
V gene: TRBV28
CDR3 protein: CASSFQLATNEQFF
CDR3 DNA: TGTGCCAGCAGTTTCCAACTAGCCACCAATGAGCAGTTCTTC